The 31 T cell receptor beta chains below were found in one sample sequenced in a study of blood T cell repertoires in COVID-19. The assay was immunoSEQ multiplex PCR, and TCRdb's table has in-frame clones only and misses some. The sample carries over 45,000 clones, roughly four fifths recorded once. Sequences were obtained from peripheral blood. These receptors were obtained from a man aged 40-55 years with acute or convalescent COVID-19.

The V gene is TRBV7-8, the J gene TRBJ2-7, with TRBD1 identical over 7 bases. The germline V gene encodes CDR1 SGHVS and CDR2 FQNEAQ. J gave up 3 bases and V 5 bases, and 4 bases lay outside the gene matches. CDR3 length: 13 amino acids. The chain's CDR3 is CASSRQGRYEQYF. The CDR3 DNA reads as TGTGCCAGCAGCCGACAGGGCCGCTACGAGCAGTACTTC.

The V gene is TRBV7-6, the J gene TRBJ1-1; 8 bases align to TRBD1. Unmatched junction bases numbered 8, after V lost 5 bases and J lost 0 bases. CDR3 size: 16 residues. Per the germline V gene, CDR1 is SGHVS and CDR2 is FNYEAQ. CDR3 nucleotides: TGTGCCAGCAGCCCTGTAAAGACAGGGGTGAACACTGAAGCTTTCTTT. Translation gives CASSPVKTGVNTEAFF.

The rearrangement links TRBV25-1 to TRBJ2-1; the D gene is possibly TRBD1 (6 bases). Germline V gene lookup returns CDR1 MGHDK and CDR2 SYGVNS. The CDR3 is 14 residues long. V lost 7 bases, J lost 4 bases, and 14 bases lay in between. CDR3: CASMGAAGYNEQFF. The CDR3 DNA follows: TGTGCCAGCATGGGGGCCGCGGGTTACAATGAGCAGTTCTTC. Filled out from reference TRBV25-1 and TRBJ2-1, the complete variable domain reads EADIYQTPRYLVIGTGKKITLECSQTMGHDKMYWYQQDPGMELHLIHYSYGVNSTEKGDLSSESTVSRIRTEHFPLTLESARPSHTSQYLCASMGAAGYNEQFFGPGTRLTVL.

V and J are TRBV4-1 and TRBJ1-6; D is unresolved. CDR1 is MGHRA, CDR2 YSYEKL, per germline. Between the trimmed V and J ends, which lost 0 bases and 8 bases, there was a span of 5 bases. The CDR3 has 13 amino acids. Here the CDR3 DNA reads TGCGCCAGCAGCCAAGAAATAGATTCACCCCTCCACTTT. This encodes CASSQEIDSPLHF.

The rearrangement uses TRBV21-1 and TRBJ2-7; whether TRBD2, the table's D call, matches the DNA was not checked. TRBV21-1 counts as a pseudogene. The CDR3 is 21 residues long. For the CDR3, the DNA is TGTGCCAGCAGCAGAATCCGACTAGCGGGCGAACCATCTCTCCACTCCTACGAGCAGTACTTC. Encoded protein: CASSRIRLAGEPSLHSYEQYF.

The chain joins TRBV9 to TRBJ2-3; D might be TRBD1 (6 bases). CDR3 size: 16 residues. Deletions cut 0 bases from V and 3 bases from J, with 14 bases between. CDR1 SGDLS and CDR2 YYNGEE come from the germline V gene. The CDR3 is CASSVGAGVRTDTQYF. The CDR3 DNA follows: TGTGCCAGCAGCGTAGGGGCAGGGGTGCGTACAGATACGCAGTATTTT.

This chain links TRBV21-1 with TRBJ1-4; the table's D call, TRBD1, has no DNA check behind it. TRBV21-1 is labeled a pseudogene. This CDR3 is 20 amino acids long. In DNA form, the CDR3 reads TGTGCCAGCAGCCTGTACTCTCTCCGGGACAGGGAAATCTTCAGAGAAAAACTGTTTTTT. Protein: CASSLYSLRDREIFREKLFF.

The chain is built from TRBV6-5 and TRBJ2-5; the D gene is possibly TRBD1 (6 bases). This CDR3 comprises 15 residues. V was shortened by 2 bases and J by 1 base, with 11 bases between the two germline ends. Per the germline V gene, CDR1 is MNHEY and CDR2 is SVGAGI. CDR3: CASSYPKTGQETQYF. The DNA of the CDR3 is TGTGCCAGCAGTTACCCAAAGACAGGCCAAGAGACCCAGTACTTC.

CDR3 sequence reads: CASSQDGGGVNYGYTF. The CDR3 nucleotides read TGCGCCAGCAGCCAAGATGGAGGGGGGGTTAACTATGGCTACACCTTC. V gene TRBV4-3 combines with J gene TRBJ1-2; D is perhaps TRBD1 (6 bases). CDR1 is LGHNA and CDR2 is YSLEER in the germline V gene. The CDR3 spans 16 residues. The V end was cut by 0 bases, the J end by 1 base, with 12 bases between.

The genes are TRBV5-1 and TRBJ1-2; D unresolved. The germline V gene has CDR1 SGHRS and CDR2 YFSETQ. This CDR3 is built from 16 residues. The V and J ends lost 4 bases and 7 bases respectively, with 23 bases between them. Written as DNA, the CDR3 is TGCGCCAGCAGCATGACCTTGTCGGCGGTCGGTAGTGGCTACACCTTC. Protein product: CASSMTLSAVGSGYTF. Full variable domain (remainder filled in from reference TRBV5-1 and TRBJ1-2): KAGVTQTPRYLIKTRGQQVTLSCSPISGHRSVSWYQQTPGQGLQFLFEYFSETQRNKGNFPGRFSGRQFSNSRSEMNVSTLELGDSALYLCASSMTLSAVGSGYTFGSGTRLTVV.

V and J are TRBV28 and TRBJ1-5; D is uncertain. Trimming shortened V by 6 bases and J by 15 bases, and 15 bases separated the two germline ends. CDR1 and CDR2 from the germline V gene are MDHEN and SYDVKM. The CDR3 length is 11 residues. For the CDR3, the DNA is TGTGCCAGCAGCTTAAAACTCGAGCGGCATTTT. The encoded protein is CASSLKLERHF.

This clone was recorded only once. The gene calls are TRBV4-3 and TRBJ1-6; D is possibly TRBD1 (6 bases). CDR3 length equals 16 residues. From germline, CDR1 is LGHNA and CDR2 YSLEER. V dropped 0 bases and J dropped 10 bases, with 16 bases sitting between them. CDR3 protein: CASSQDHRGIGSPLHF. The CDR3, as DNA: TGCGCCAGCAGCCAAGATCATAGGGGGATAGGGTCACCCCTCCACTTT.

CDR3 loop: CASSLGGGGSGETQYF. The CDR3, as DNA: TGTGCCAGCAGCTTAGGCGGCGGGGGGAGTGGAGAGACCCAGTACTTC. The rearrangement uses TRBV7-7 and TRBJ2-5, with 8 nucleotides matching TRBD2. The CDR3 sequence is 16 residues long. Germline values: CDR1 SSHAT, CDR2 FNYEAQ (reference sequence). Losses at the gene ends were 1 base for V and 4 bases for J; bases not matched to a gene: 8.

The chain joins TRBV7-9 to TRBJ1-5; TRBD1 agrees at 7 bases. The ends lost 4 bases at V and 6 bases at J; junction bases unmatched: 12. Per germline, CDR1 SEHNR and CDR2 FQNEAQ (reference sequence). The CDR3 runs 16 residues. CDR3 in amino acids: CASSSTDRRSLQPQHF. CDR3 coding DNA: TGTGCCAGCAGCTCAACGGACAGGCGAAGTCTTCAGCCCCAGCATTTT. The complete variable domain, with remaining parts taken from reference TRBV7-9 and TRBJ1-5, reads DTGVSQNPRHKITKRGQNVTFRCDPISEHNRLYWYRQTLGQGPEFLTYFQNEAQLEKSRLLSDRFSAERPKGSFSTLEIQRTEQGDSAMYLCASSSTDRRSLQPQHFGDGTRLSIL.

The chain combines TRBV5-1 with TRBJ2-7; the D is unclear. Trimming removed 0 bases from V and 3 bases from J, with 19 bases in between. Looked up from germline, CDR1 is SGHRS and CDR2 is YFSETQ. This CDR3 is 17 amino acids long. CDR3 nucleotide sequence: TGCGCCAGCAGCTTGGTTGGTACGACAACAACTTTCTACGAGCAGTACTTC. It codes for CASSLVGTTTTFYEQYF. Using reference TRBV5-1 and TRBJ2-7 for the parts outside the CDR3, the full variable domain is KAGVTQTPRYLIKTRGQQVTLSCSPISGHRSVSWYQQTPGQGLQFLFEYFSETQRNKGNFPGRFSGRQFSNSRSEMNVSTLELGDSALYLCASSLVGTTTTFYEQYFGPGTRLTVT.

This chain uses TRBV6-6 with TRBJ2-2; TRBD1 aligns across 9 bases. Germline V gives CDR1 MNHNY, CDR2 SVGAGI (reference sequence). V lost 6 bases, J lost 5 bases, and 10 bases stayed unmatched. This CDR3 has 16 residues. CDR3 loop: CASRAGTGTWTGELFF. CDR3 nucleotide sequence: TGTGCCAGCAGGGCCGGGACAGGGACTTGGACCGGGGAGCTGTTTTTT.

The chain is built from TRBV5-5 and TRBJ1-3; 8 positions agree with TRBD1. Germline V gene lookup returns CDR1 SGHKS and CDR2 YYEKEE (reference sequence). Germline trimming cut 3 bases from V and 4 bases from J; bases unmatched to any gene: 9. The CDR3 contains 16 residues. The CDR3 spells CASSWQPGQGGNTIYF. The CDR3 DNA reads as TGTGCCAGCAGCTGGCAGCCCGGACAGGGAGGAAACACCATATATTTT.

The V gene is TRBV5-5, the J gene TRBJ1-3; D gene unclear. V lost 7 bases, J lost 0 bases, and 14 bases lay in between. This CDR3 has 15 amino acids. CDR1 is SGHKS and CDR2 is YYEKEE in the germline V gene (reference sequence). The DNA of the CDR3 is TGTGCCAGCGAAGGCAGGTGGAACTCTGGAAACACCATATATTTT. Translating it yields CASEGRWNSGNTIYF.

V and J are TRBV27 and TRBJ2-6, with D unresolved. Germline loops: CDR1 MNHEY, CDR2 SMNVEV (reference sequence). The V end lost 4 bases, the J end lost 0 bases, and 10 bases lay between the germline ends. The CDR3 runs to 16 residues. Here the CDR3 reads CASSSAASSGANVLTF. In DNA form, the CDR3 reads TGTGCCAGCAGTTCGGCAGCGAGCTCTGGGGCCAACGTCCTGACTTTC.

The rearrangement uses TRBV9 and TRBJ2-3; 7 bases are shared with TRBD2. There are 15 residues in the CDR3. CDR1 is SGDLS, CDR2 YYNGEE, per germline. The J segment lost 3 bases and the V segment lost 6 bases, leaving 10 bases of the junction unmatched. The CDR3 DNA sequence: TGTGCCAGCAACCGAGCGGGGCTCAGGACAGATACGCAGTATTTT. Amino acids: CASNRAGLRTDTQYF.

The chain uses TRBV9 and TRBJ2-1; no clear D. This CDR3 has 14 amino acids. Between the trimmed V and J ends, which lost 2 bases and 12 bases, there was a span of 18 bases. Looked up from germline, CDR1 is SGDLS and CDR2 is YYNGEE. This CDR3 is CASSVQPSGRLQFF. In nucleotides, the CDR3 is TGTGCCAGCAGCGTCCAGCCGTCGGGTCGCTTGCAGTTCTTC.

The rearrangement uses TRBV24-1 and TRBJ2-6; tentatively, D is TRBD2 (6 bases). This CDR3 is built from 15 residues. Per germline, CDR1 KGHDR and CDR2 SFDVKD. V was trimmed by 4 bases and J by 1 base, leaving 7 bases between them. The CDR3 is CATSDRESGANVLTF. The CDR3 DNA reads as TGTGCCACCAGTGACCGGGAGTCTGGGGCCAACGTCCTGACTTTC.

The V and J genes are TRBV19 and TRBJ1-5, with D possibly being TRBD1 (5 bases). Germline loops: CDR1 LNHDA, CDR2 SQIVND (reference sequence). This CDR3 is 16 amino acids long. V lost 8 bases to trimming and J lost 2 bases, with 19 bases between them. CDR3 nucleotide sequence: TGTGCCAGTCAAGATGGGGGGAAAAGGGGCAATCAGCCCCAGCATTTT. Translating it yields CASQDGGKRGNQPQHF.

The rearrangement links TRBV24-1 to TRBJ2-5; a weak D match, TRBD1 (5 bases). CDR1 and CDR2 (germline): KGHDR, SFDVKD. The CDR3 extends over 17 amino acids. V lost 3 bases and J 0 bases, leaving 16 bases between the germline ends. For the CDR3, the DNA is TGTGCCACCAGTGATGCCGGTCGTCAGGGCCACCAAGAGACCCAGTACTTC. It encodes CATSDAGRQGHQETQYF.

V and J are TRBV21-1 and TRBJ2-1; the tabulated D call, TRBD1, remains unverified against the DNA. TRBV21-1 is labeled a pseudogene. The length of the CDR3 is 17 residues. CDR3 sequence (DNA): TGTGCCAGCAGCACCCATTCACAGGGTGAGTCGGTCAATGAGCAGTTCTTC. Translation gives CASSTHSQGESVNEQFF.

This chain uses TRBV4-3 with TRBJ2-7; 10 bases line up with TRBD2. The V and J ends lost 4 bases and 3 bases, in that order; junction bases with no gene match: 9. CDR3 length: 16 amino acids. Germline assignment: CDR1 LGHNA and CDR2 YSLEER. CDR3 coding DNA: TGCGCCAGCAGCCGGGGTACTAGCGGGGACTACTACGAGCAGTACTTC. Translating gives CASSRGTSGDYYEQYF.

The chain uses TRBV19 and TRBJ1-1, with 8 bases matching TRBD1. With 5 bases clipped from V and 1 base from J, the junction kept 6 bases outside the gene matches. CDR1 LNHDA and CDR2 SQIVND come from the germline V gene (reference sequence). CDR3 length: 15 amino acids. CDR3 nucleotides: TGTGCCAGTAGTTTCCGGGACAGGAGGAACACTGAAGCTTTCTTT. Translated: CASSFRDRRNTEAFF.

The chain is built from TRBV28 and TRBJ1-2, with 10 bases aligning to TRBD1. Losses at the gene ends were 5 bases for V and 6 bases for J; bases not matched to a gene: 6. CDR1 and CDR2 from the germline V gene are MDHEN and SYDVKM. This CDR3 contains 14 residues. The CDR3 protein is CASSRDGTGDGYTF. DNA for the CDR3: TGTGCCAGCAGTCGCGACGGGACAGGGGATGGCTACACCTTC.

The chain employs TRBV5-1 and TRBJ1-1; D call uncertain. Trimming took 0 bases from V and 4 from J, leaving 10 bases between them. This CDR3 contains 14 residues. The germline V gene has CDR1 SGHRS and CDR2 YFSETQ. CDR3 residues: CASSLALSATEAFF. Here the CDR3 DNA reads TGCGCCAGCAGCTTGGCCCTTAGTGCCACTGAAGCTTTCTTT.

The chain has TRBV5-1 and TRBJ1-5, with D hard to call. CDR1 and CDR2 from the germline V gene are SGHRS and YFSETQ. CDR3 size: 16 residues. The ends were cut back, 4 bases at V and 2 bases at J, with 16 bases in the middle. The DNA of the CDR3 is TGCGCCAGCAGCCGGGATCCGAGTGGAGGCAATCAGCCCCAGCATTTT. Encoded protein: CASSRDPSGGNQPQHF.

This chain joins TRBV7-9 and TRBJ1-2; D perhaps matches TRBD1 (5 bases). CDR3 size: 12 residues. Germline assignment: CDR1 SEHNR and CDR2 FQNEAQ (reference sequence). V gave up 4 bases and J gave up 6 bases, with 9 bases separating them. This CDR3 reads CASSSQGNGYTF. CDR3 in DNA: TGTGCCAGCAGCTCCCAGGGTAATGGCTACACCTTC. Using reference TRBV7-9 and TRBJ1-2 for the parts outside the CDR3, the full variable domain is DTGVSQNPRHKITKRGQNVTFRCDPISEHNRLYWYRQTLGQGPEFLTYFQNEAQLEKSRLLSDRFSAERPKGSFSTLEIQRTEQGDSAMYLCASSSQGNGYTFGSGTRLTVV.